The 5 T cell receptor beta chains in this list originate from one sample, sequenced in a study of control samples from healthy donors and cancer patients. Sequencing used immunoSEQ multiplex PCR; TCRdb keeps in-frame clones, though not all of them. The sample includes about 160,000 clones, about 87% of them seen just once. Sequences were obtained from blood. The origin of the receptors is a man aged 25-40 years in good health.

The chain couples TRBV9 to TRBJ2-5; 8 bases agree with TRBD1. In germline, CDR1 is SGDLS, CDR2 YYNGEE. The V gene end was trimmed by 0 bases and the J gene end by 4 bases; junction bases not matched to a gene: 5. The CDR3 totals 15 residues. CDR3 region: CASSVGGQGRETQYF. Here the CDR3 DNA reads TGTGCCAGCAGCGTAGGAGGACAGGGACGAGAGACCCAGTACTTC.

CDR3 coding DNA: TGTGCCAGCAGCGTACGGGGGACCGGGACCCAGTACTTC. Translation: CASSVRGTGTQYF. The rearrangement uses TRBV9 and TRBJ2-5, with D perhaps matching TRBD2 (6 bases). Per germline, CDR1 SGDLS and CDR2 YYNGEE. Trimming pared 1 base from V and 7 bases from J, leaving 11 bases between. The CDR3 consists of 13 residues.

The chain is built from TRBV7-8 and TRBJ1-1, with no clear D. Per the germline V gene, CDR1 is SGHVS and CDR2 is FQNEAQ. The CDR3 is made up of 11 amino acids. The V end lost 2 bases, the J end lost 6 bases, and 4 bases lay between the germline ends. The DNA for the CDR3 is TGTGCCAGCAGCTTATTGGCTGAAGCTTTCTTT. It translates to CASSLLAEAFF. Based on the CDR3 plus reference TRBV7-8 and TRBJ1-1, the full variable domain is GAGVSQSPRYKVAKRGQDVALRCDPISGHVSLFWYQQALGQGPEFLTYFQNEAQLDKSGLPSDRFFAERPEGSVSTLKIQRTQQEDSAVYLCASSLLAEAFFGQGTRLTVV.

The chain employs TRBV9 and TRBJ2-1; D may match TRBD1 or TRBD2 (7 bases each). V lost 0 bases and J lost 0, with 10 bases in between. The germline V gene encodes CDR1 SGDLS and CDR2 YYNGEE. This CDR3 has 16 residues. The CDR3 spells CASSVAGGGSYNEQFF. The DNA for the CDR3 is TGTGCCAGCAGCGTAGCAGGGGGGGGCTCCTACAATGAGCAGTTCTTC. Combining the CDR3 with reference TRBV9 and TRBJ2-1 gives the whole variable domain DSGVTQTPKHLITATGQRVTLRCSPRSGDLSVYWYQQSLDQGLQFLIQYYNGEERAKGNILERFSAQQFPDLHSELNLSSLELGDSALYFCASSVAGGGSYNEQFFGPGTRLTVL.

The CDR3 nucleotides are TGTGCCATCAGTGAGTCGAGGGTCTCCTACAATGAGCAGTTCTTC. It yields the protein CAISESRVSYNEQFF. The rearrangement uses TRBV10-3 and TRBJ2-1, with D possibly matching TRBD2 (5 bases). The CDR3 consists of 15 residues. Trimming shortened V by 0 bases and J by 0 bases, and 6 bases separated the two germline ends. From germline, CDR1 is ENHRY and CDR2 SYGVKD.